The source of this TCR beta chain is a study of prognosis after radiotherapy for stage I lung cancer. Notes on the study in general: Patients who had metastases reportedly showed TRBV and TRBJ gene usage that varied from that of patients who did not.

V dropped 6 bases and J dropped 1 base, with 5 bases sitting between them. Germline V gene lookup returns CDR1 DFQATT and CDR2 SNEGSKA (reference sequence). The length of the CDR3 is 11 residues. In its sample, this clonotype was seen many times. Its specificity is unknown. Two-round multiplex PCR amplified TCR beta CDR3 from genomic DNA. Individual primers that were specific to each TRBV and TRBJ gene served in first-round PCR. One entry per CDR3 protein results from TCRdb running MiXCR on the multiplex PCR reads. Of tens of thousands of distinct CDR3 sequences listed, approximately 25% were seen once; the top ten hold around 25%.

This clonotype originated in a donor aged 50 or older with non-small cell lung cancer. Sequenced material: PBMCs, taken before or after stereotactic body radiation therapy (not recorded which). The rearrangement uses TRBV20-1 and TRBJ2-3; D unresolved. CDR3 sequence (DNA): TGCAGTGCCATCCGCACAGATACGCAGTATTTT. Protein: CSAIRTDTQYF.